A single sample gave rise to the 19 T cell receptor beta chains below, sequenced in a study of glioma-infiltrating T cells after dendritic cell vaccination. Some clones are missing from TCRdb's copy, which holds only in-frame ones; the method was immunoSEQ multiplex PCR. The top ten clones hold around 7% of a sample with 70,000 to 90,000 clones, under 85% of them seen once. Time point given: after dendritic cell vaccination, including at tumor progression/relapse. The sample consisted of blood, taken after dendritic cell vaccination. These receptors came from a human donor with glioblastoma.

CDR3 region: CASSLALNTDYGYTF. CDR3 coding DNA: TGTGCCAGCAGCTTAGCGCTTAATACAGACTATGGCTACACCTTC. The chain combines TRBV7-9 with TRBJ1-2; no clear D. The germline V gene encodes CDR1 SEHNR and CDR2 FQNEAQ (reference sequence). This CDR3 region has 15 residues. Trimming removed 0 bases at V and 3 bases at J, with 11 bases between.

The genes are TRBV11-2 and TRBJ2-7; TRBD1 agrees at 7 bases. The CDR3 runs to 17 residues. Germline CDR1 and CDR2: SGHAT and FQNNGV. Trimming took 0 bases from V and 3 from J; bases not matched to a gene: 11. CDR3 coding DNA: TGTGCCAGCAGCTTAGAGTCCCCCGGGACAGACGACTACGAGCAGTACTTC. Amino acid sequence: CASSLESPGTDDYEQYF.

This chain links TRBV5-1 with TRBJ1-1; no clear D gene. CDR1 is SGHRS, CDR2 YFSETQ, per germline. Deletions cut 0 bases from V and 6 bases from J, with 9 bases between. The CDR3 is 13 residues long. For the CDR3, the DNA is TGCGCCAGCAGCTTGGACCTTCGGTCTGAAGCTTTCTTT. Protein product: CASSLDLRSEAFF.

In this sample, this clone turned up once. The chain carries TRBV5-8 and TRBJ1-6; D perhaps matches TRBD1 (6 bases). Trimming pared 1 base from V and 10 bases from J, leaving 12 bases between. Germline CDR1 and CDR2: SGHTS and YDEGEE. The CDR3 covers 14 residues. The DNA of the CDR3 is TGTGCCAGCAGCTTGAGGACAGCCAACTCACCCCTCCACTTT. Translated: CASSLRTANSPLHF.

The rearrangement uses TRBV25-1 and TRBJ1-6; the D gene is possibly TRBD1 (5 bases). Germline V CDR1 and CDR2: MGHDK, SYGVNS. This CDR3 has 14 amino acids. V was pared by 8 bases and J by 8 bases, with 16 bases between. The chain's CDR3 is CASGGTGQDSPLHF. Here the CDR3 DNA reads TGTGCCAGCGGGGGGACCGGGCAAGATTCACCCCTCCACTTT.

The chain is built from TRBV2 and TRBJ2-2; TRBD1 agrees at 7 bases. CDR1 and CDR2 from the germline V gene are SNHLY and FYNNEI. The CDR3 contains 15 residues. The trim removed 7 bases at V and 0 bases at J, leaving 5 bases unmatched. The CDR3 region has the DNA TGTGCCAGCACCTGGGGGACAGCGAACACCGGGGAGCTGTTTTTT. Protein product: CASTWGTANTGELFF.

The chain's CDR3 is CASSSIRAGDYNEQFF. The DNA for the CDR3 is TGTGCCAGCAGCTCGATTAGAGCAGGGGACTACAATGAGCAGTTCTTC. V gene TRBV5-6 combines with J gene TRBJ2-1; TRBD1 is a possible D gene (6 bases). The CDR3 is 16 residues long. V was pared by 3 bases and J by 3 bases, with 16 bases between. Germline CDR1 reads SGHDT; CDR2 reads YYEEEE.

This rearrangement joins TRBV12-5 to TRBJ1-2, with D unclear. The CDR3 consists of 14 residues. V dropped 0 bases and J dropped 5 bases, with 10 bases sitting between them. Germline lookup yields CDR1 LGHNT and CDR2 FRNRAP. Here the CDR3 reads CASGLVPRKYGYTF. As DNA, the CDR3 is TGTGCTAGTGGTTTGGTACCGCGGAAATATGGCTACACCTTC.

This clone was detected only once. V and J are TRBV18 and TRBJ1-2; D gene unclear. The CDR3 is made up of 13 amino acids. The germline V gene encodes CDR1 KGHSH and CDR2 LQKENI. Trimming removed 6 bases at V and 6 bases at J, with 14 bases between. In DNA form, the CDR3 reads TGTGCCAGCTCTTCAACTCCGTCGGATGGCTACACCTTC. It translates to CASSSTPSDGYTF.

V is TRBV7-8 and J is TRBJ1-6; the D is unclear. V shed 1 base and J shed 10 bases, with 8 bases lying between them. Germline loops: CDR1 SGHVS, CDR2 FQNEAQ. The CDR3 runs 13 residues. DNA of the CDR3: TGTGCCAGCAGCTTAGTTCGGGAGTCACCCCTCCACTTT. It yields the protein CASSLVRESPLHF.

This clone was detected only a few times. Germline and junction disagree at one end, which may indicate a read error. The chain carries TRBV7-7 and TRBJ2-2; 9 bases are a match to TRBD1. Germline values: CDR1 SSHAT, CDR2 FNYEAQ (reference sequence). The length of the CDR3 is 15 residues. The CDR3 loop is CASSPDRGNTGELFF. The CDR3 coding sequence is TGTGCTAGCAGCCCGGACAGGGGGAACACCGGGGAGCTGTTTTTT.

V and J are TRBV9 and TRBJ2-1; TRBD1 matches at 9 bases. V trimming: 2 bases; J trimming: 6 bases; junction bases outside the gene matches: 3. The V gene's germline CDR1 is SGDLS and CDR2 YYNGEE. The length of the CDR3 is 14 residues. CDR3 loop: CASSVGTGFNEQFF. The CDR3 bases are TGTGCCAGCAGCGTTGGGACAGGGTTCAATGAGCAGTTCTTC.

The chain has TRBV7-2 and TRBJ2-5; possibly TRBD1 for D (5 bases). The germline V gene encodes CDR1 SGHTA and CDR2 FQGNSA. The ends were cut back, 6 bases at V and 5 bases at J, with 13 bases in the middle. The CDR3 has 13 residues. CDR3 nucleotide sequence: TGTGCCAGCAGAGGGGTCGGGCGGGAGACCCAGTACTTC. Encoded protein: CASRGVGRETQYF.

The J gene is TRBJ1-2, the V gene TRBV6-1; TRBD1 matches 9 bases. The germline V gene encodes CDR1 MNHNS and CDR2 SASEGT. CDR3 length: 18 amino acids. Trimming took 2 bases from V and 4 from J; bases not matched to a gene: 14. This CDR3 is CASSETGKGTGRVYGYTF. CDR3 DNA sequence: TGTGCCAGCAGTGAAACTGGGAAGGGGACAGGGAGGGTCTATGGCTACACCTTC.

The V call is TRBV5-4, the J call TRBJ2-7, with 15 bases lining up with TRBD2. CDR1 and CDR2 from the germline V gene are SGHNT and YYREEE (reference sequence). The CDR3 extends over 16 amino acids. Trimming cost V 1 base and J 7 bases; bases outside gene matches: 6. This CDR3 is CASSLSGTSGGREQYF. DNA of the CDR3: TGTGCCAGCAGCTTGTCCGGGACTAGCGGGGGGCGGGAGCAGTACTTC.

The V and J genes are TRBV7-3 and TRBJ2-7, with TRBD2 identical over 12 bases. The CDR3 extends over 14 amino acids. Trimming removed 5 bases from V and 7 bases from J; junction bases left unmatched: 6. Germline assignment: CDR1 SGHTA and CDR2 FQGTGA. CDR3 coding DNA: TGTGCCAGCAGCCCGACTAGCGGGAGTCGAGAGCAGTACTTC. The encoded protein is CASSPTSGSREQYF.

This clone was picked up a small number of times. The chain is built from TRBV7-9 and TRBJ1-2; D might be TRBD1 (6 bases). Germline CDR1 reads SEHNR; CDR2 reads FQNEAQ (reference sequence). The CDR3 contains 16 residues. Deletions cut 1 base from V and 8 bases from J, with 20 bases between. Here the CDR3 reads CASSLEMTGGLGGYTF. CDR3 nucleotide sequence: TGTGCCAGCAGCTTAGAGATGACAGGCGGGCTGGGCGGCTACACCTTC.

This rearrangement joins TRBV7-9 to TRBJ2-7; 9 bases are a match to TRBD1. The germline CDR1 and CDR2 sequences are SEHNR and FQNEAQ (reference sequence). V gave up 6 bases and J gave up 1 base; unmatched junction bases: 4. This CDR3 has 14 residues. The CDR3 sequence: CASSLTGGSYEQYF. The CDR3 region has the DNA TGTGCCAGCAGTTTGACAGGGGGGTCCTACGAGCAGTACTTC.

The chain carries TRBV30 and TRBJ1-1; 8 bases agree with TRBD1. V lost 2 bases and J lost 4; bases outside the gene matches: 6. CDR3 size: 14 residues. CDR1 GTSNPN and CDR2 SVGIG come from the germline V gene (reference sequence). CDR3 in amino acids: CAWSLRQGLTEAFF. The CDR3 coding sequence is TGTGCCTGGAGTCTGCGACAGGGGCTCACTGAAGCTTTCTTT.